This T cell receptor beta chain was captured by sequencing in a study of monozygotic twins with inflammatory bowel disease. Phlebotomy per donor yielded a single 2.5 ml blood sample. Germline loops: CDR1 SGHVS, CDR2 FNYEAQ. The CDR3 is made up of 18 amino acids. The template switching step added UMIs that contained a 6-nucleotide sample barcode. TCRdb reprocessed the 5' RACE reads; each CDR3 protein has one entry and no DNA is given. Here the sample table reports some 160,000 distinct CDR3 sequences. The sample comprised blood. The receptor was derived from a human donor with ulcerative colitis or Crohn's disease, or a healthy co-twin of an affected twin (not recorded which). The J gene is TRBJ2-2, the V gene TRBV7-6; TCRdb's D call, TRBD2, is unchecked because there is no DNA. Here the CDR3 reads CASSFRLAGGQNTGELFF.